The text below deals with one T cell receptor beta chain. Its matching antigen is unknown. Isolated RNA was reverse transcribed in full, so expressed TCRB transcripts were sequenced. Data came from immunoSEQ multiplex PCR; TCRdb stores just in-frame clones and leaves some out. The repertoire consists of 100,000 to 150,000 clones, with roughly 15% occurring once and the leading ten covering 2% to 3%. Germline V CDR1 and CDR2: SQVTM, ANQGSEA. There are 12 residues in the CDR3. V was clipped by 8 bases and J by 4 bases, with 11 bases between them. CD45RO/CCR7/CD25/CD127/CD95/CD27 staining was used to isolate CD4+ naive, central memory, regulatory and stem cell-like memory cells by sorting. Each sorted population was over 98% pure. This entry comes from a study of beta chain features in type 1 diabetes. Whole-study results and caveats: People with Type 1 diabetes carried modestly yet significantly shorter TCRB CDR3s in all four CD4+ subsets. At VDJ recombination sites, type 1 diabetes patients had fewer insertions and more deleted nucleotides.

Sequencing used central memory CD4+ T cells from blood. The rearrangement joins TRBV29-1 to TRBJ1-4, with D perhaps TRBD1 (5 bases). This clonotype originated in a man aged 25-40 years with type 1 diabetes. The DNA of the CDR3 is TGCAGCCAAGGGGCCCATAATGAAAAACTGTTTTTT. Amino acids: CSQGAHNEKLFF.